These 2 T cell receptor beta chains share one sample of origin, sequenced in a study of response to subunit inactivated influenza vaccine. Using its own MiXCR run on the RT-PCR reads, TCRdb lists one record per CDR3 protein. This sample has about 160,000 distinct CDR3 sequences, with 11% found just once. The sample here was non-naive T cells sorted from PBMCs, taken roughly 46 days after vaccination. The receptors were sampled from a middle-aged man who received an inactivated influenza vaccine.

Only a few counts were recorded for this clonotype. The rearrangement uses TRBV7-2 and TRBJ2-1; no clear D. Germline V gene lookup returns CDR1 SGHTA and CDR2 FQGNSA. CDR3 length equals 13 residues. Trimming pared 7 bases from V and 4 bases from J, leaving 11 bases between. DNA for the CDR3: TGTGCCAGCACCCCAGGAGCTTACAATGAGCAGTTCTTC. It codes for CASTPGAYNEQFF.

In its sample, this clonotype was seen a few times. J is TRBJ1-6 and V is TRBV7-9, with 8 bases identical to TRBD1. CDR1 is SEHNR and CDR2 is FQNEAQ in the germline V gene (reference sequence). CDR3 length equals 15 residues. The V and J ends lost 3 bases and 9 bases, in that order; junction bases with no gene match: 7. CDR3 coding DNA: TGTGCCAGCAGCTTGGACAGGGTAGGATCTTCACCCCTCCACTTT. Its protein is CASSLDRVGSSPLHF.